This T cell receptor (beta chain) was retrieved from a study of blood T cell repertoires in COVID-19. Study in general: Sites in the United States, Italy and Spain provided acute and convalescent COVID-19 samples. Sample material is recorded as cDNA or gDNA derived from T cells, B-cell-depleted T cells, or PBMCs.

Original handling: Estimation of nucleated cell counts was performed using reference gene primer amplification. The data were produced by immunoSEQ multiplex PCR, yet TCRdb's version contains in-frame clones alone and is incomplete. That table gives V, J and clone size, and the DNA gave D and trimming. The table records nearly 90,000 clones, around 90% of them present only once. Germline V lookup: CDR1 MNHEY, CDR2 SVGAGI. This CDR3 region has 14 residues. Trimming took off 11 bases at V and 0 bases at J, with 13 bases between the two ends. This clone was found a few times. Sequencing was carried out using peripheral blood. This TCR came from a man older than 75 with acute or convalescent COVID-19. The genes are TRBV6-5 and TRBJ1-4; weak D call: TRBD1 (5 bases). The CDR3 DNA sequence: TGTGCCGCGGCGCGGGGGACAACTAATGAAAAACTGTTTTTT. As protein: CAAARGTTNEKLFF.